This TCR beta chain was sequenced in a study of cytomegalovirus exposure and HLA in healthy donors. The CDR3 is made up of 12 amino acids. A word on this clone: Its antigen is still unknown.

Overall study results and limits: Segments of the TCR beta V type were, in most cases, productive about 87% or about 30% of the time in an earlier analysis.

In the PCR, 60 Vbeta and 13 Jbeta primers were used. Authors' methods: Counted up in a later analysis, unique TCR beta chains came to roughly 80 million, with around 9.9 million shared. The data were produced by immunoSEQ multiplex PCR, yet TCRdb's version contains in-frame clones alone and is incomplete. The DNA gave D and trimming, while V, J and clone size come from that table. The sample has over 150,000 clones; roughly 86% are singletons. Sequences were obtained from PBMCs. J is TRBJ2-7 and V is TRBV21-1; TRBD2 is the table's D call, not checked against the DNA. TRBV21-1 is labeled a pseudogene. The source is a girl aged 10 to 17 in good health and CMV-seropositive. CDR3 loop: CASTGGPHEQYF. The CDR3 DNA is TGTGCCAGCACCGGGGGGCCCCACGAGCAGTACTTC.